This TCR beta chain was captured by sequencing in a study of blood T cell repertoires in COVID-19. Overall study: The samples span acute and convalescent COVID-19 from the United States, Italy and Spain. PBMCs, B-cell-depleted T cells, or T cells were the source of the cDNA or gDNA that made up the material.

Original processing notes: Nucleated cell counts were estimated from reference gene primer amplification. TCRdb keeps only in-frame clones here, not all; method: immunoSEQ multiplex PCR. V and J calls and clone size are copied from that table; D and trimming were computed from the DNA. Found here are hundreds of thousands of clones, 75% to 90% of them singletons; the top ten hold roughly 3.6%. Losses at the gene ends were 0 bases for V and 6 bases for J; bases not matched to a gene: 4. This CDR3 contains 15 residues. CDR1 is MGHRA, CDR2 YSYEKL, per germline. The sequencing input was peripheral blood. This clonotype was obtained from a woman in her late teens or twenties with acute or convalescent COVID-19. This chain links TRBV4-1 with TRBJ1-5, with 8 bases identical to TRBD1. This CDR3 is CASSQEGQESQPQHF. DNA for the CDR3: TGCGCCAGCAGCCAAGAGGGACAGGAAAGTCAGCCCCAGCATTTT.